This T cell receptor beta chain was captured by sequencing in a study of T cells in localized non-small cell lung cancer. The repertoire was sequenced with immunoSEQ multiplex PCR; TCRdb's copy has only in-frame clones and lacks some. The sample gives about 17,000 clones, over 70% of which show up once; just under 35% is in the top ten. The CDR3 consists of 14 residues. Germline CDR1 reads MNHEY; CDR2 reads SMNVEV (reference sequence). V lost 2 bases and J lost 2, with 7 bases in between. The material was peripheral blood, obtained before any cancer treatment. The V call is TRBV27, the J call TRBJ1-5; a weak D match, TRBD1 (5 bases). This clonotype was obtained from a male donor at least 60 years old with stage III lung adenocarcinoma. CDR3 amino acids: CASSLAGGNQPQHF. CDR3 nucleotide sequence: TGTGCCAGCAGTTTAGCGGGGGGCAATCAGCCCCAGCATTTT.